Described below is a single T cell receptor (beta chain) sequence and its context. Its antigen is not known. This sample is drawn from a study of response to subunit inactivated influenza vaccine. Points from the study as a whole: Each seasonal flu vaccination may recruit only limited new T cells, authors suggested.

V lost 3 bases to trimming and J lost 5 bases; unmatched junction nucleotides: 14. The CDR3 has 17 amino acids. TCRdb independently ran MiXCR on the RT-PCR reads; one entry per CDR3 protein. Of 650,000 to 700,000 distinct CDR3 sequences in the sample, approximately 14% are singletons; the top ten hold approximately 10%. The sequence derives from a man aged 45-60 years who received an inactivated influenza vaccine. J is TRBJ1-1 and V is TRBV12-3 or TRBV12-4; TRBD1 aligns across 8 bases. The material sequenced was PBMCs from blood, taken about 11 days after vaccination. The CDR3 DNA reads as TGTGCCAGCAGTTTTACAGGGGGGTTGGGACGGATGACTGAAGCTTTCTTT. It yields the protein CASSFTGGLGRMTEAFF.